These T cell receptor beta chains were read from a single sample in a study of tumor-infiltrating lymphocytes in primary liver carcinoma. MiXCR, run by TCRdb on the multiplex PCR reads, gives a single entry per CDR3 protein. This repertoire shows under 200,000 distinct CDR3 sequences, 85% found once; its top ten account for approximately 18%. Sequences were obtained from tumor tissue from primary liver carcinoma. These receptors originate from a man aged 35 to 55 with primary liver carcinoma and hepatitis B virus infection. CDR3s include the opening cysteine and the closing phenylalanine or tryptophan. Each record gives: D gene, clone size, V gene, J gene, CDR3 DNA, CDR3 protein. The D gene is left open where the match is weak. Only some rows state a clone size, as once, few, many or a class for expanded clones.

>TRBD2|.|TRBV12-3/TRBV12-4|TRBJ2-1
TGTGCCAGCAGTTCACGGACTAGTAGATACAATGAGCTGTTCTTC
CASSSRTSRYNELFF
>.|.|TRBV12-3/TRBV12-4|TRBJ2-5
TGTGCCAGCAGTTTAAATACAGACCGAGAGACCCAGTACTTC
CASSLNTDRETQYF
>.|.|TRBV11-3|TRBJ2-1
TGTTCCAGCAGCTTAGGCGTACCGGGACTTCCCTACAATGAGCAGTTCTTC
CSSSLGVPGLPYNEQFF
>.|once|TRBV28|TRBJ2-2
TGTGCCACGGAGAAAGGGAGAGCCGGGGAGCTGTCTTTT
CATEKGRAGELSF
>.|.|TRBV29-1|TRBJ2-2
TGCAGCGTTGAAAACCCCCTGGGGACCAACACCGTGGGGCTGTTTTTT
CSVENPLGTNTVGLFF
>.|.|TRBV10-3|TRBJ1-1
TGTGCCATCAGCGGACGGAGTCTGAACACTGAAGCTTTCTTT
CAISGRSLNTEAFF
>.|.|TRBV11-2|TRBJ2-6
TGTGCCACCCAGCTGCCACGCTCTGGGGACAACGTCCTGACTTTC
CATQLPRSGDNVLTF
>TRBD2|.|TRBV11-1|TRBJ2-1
TGTGCCAGTAACCCTGGACTAGTGGGCGACTACAATGAGCAGTTCTTC
CASNPGLVGDYNEQFF
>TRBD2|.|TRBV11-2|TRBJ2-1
TGTGCCAGCAACTTTAGCGGGCCGCTTGACAATGAGCAGTTCTTC
CASNFSGPLDNEQFF
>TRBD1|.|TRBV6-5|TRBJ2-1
TGTGCCAGTAGTCAACCACAGGGGGGTGAGCAGTTCTTC
CASSQPQGGEQFF
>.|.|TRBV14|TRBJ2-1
TGTGCCATCAACCCTAGGACAGTCTTGGTGTACAATGAGCAGTTCTTC
CAINPRTVLVYNEQFF
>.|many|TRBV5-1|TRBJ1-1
TGCGCCAGCAGCTCCAGGGGACGTCAGAACACTGAAGCTTTCTTT
CASSSRGRQNTEAFF
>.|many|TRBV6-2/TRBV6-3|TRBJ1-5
TGTGCCAGCAGGCCACTCCCTCTTAGACGGATTAATCAGCCCCAGCATTTT
CASRPLPLRRINQPQHF
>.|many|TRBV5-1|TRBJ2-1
TGCGCCAGCAGCTCGTTGACTAGCAATGAGCAGTTCTTC
CASSSLTSNEQFF
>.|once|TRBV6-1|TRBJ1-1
TGCGCCAGCAACGTATCCTTAAAGACTGAAGCTTTCTTT
CASNVSLKTEAFF
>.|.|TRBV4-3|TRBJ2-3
TGCGCCAGCAGCCAAAATGGTCCACCTAGCACAGATACGCAGTTTTTT
CASSQNGPPSTDTQFF
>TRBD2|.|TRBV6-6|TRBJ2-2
TGTACCAGCAGCCCTAGCGGGAGGGTTGCCGGGGAGCTGTTTTTT
CTSSPSGRVAGELFF
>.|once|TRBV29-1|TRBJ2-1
TGCAGCTCCACTGGGACACAGGGCTCGTACAATGGGCAGTTCTTC
CSSTGTQGSYNGQFF
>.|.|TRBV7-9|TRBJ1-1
TGTGCCAGCAGCTTAGGCCAACTCCGTCCGGGGCCGAACACTGGAGCTTTCTTT
CASSLGQLRPGPNTGAFF
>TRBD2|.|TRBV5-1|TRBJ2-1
TGCGCCAGCAGCTTCGGACTAGAGGGAGCGTACAAAGAGCAGTTCTTC
CASSFGLEGAYKEQFF
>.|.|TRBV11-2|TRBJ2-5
TGTGCCAGCAACTTCAGCGGGGGACAGGAGGCCCAGTACTTC
CASNFSGGQEAQYF
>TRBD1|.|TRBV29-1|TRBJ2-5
TGCAGCGGCAAACAGGGGACAGGGGATACCCAGTACTTC
CSGKQGTGDTQYF
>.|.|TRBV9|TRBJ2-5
TGTGCCAGCAGCGTCTCAGGGCCAAGAAAGACCCAGTACTTC
CASSVSGPRKTQYF
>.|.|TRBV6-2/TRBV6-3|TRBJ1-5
TGTGCCAACACTCTGGTGAAAGGGGATAAGCCCCAGCATTTT
CANTLVKGDKPQHF
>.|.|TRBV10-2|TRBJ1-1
TGCGCCAGCGATACCCTTTTCGAAGCTTTCTTT
CASDTLFEAFF
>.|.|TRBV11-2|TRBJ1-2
TGTGCCAGCAGCTTCGATTCGATAGCCTATTCTCGAGACTACACCTTC
CASSFDSIAYSRDYTF
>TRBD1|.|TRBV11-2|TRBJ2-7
TGTACCAGCTCTTCCGGGACAGGGGTTACCTACGAGCAGTACTTC
CTSSSGTGVTYEQYF